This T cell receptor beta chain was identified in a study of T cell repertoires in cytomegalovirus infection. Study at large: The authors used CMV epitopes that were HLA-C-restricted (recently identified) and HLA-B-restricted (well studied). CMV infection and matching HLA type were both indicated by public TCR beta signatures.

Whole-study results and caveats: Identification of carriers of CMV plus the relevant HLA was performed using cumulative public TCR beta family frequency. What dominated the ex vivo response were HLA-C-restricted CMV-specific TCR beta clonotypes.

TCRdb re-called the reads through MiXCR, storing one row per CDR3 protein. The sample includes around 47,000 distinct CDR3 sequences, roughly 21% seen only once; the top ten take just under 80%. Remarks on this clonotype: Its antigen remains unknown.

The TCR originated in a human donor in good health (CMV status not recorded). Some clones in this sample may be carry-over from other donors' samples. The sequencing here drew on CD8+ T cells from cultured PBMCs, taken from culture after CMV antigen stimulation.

Written as DNA, the CDR3 is TGTGCCAGCAGTCCCCAAAGGAGTTTTTCACCCCTCCACTTT. Protein product: CASSPQRSFSPLHF. The V and J genes are TRBV12-3 or TRBV12-4 and TRBJ1-6, with unresolved D. The V end was cut by 5 bases, the J end by 9 bases, with 14 bases between. This CDR3 region has 14 residues.